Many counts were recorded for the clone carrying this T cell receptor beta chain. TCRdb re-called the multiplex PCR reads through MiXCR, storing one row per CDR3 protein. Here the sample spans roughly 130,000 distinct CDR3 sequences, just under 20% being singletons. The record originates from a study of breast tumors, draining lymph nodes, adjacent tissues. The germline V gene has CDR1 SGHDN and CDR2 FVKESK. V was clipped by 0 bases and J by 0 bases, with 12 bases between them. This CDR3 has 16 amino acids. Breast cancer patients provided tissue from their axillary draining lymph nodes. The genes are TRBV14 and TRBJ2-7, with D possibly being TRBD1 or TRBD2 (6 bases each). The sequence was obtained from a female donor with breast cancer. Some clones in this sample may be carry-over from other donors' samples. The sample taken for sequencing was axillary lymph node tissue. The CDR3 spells CASSQDGGGGSYEQYF. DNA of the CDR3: TGTGCCAGCAGCCAAGACGGAGGGGGAGGCTCCTACGAGCAGTACTTC.